Below, 29 T cell receptor beta chains from the same sample are listed, as sequenced in a study of shared clonotypes between healthy human individuals. Data came from immunoSEQ multiplex PCR; TCRdb stores just in-frame clones and leaves some out. The sample has about 1.9 million clones, 85% to 95% seen once. In the naive CD8 group, cells lacked CD45RO and were positively selected for CCR7, so terminally differentiated effector memory CD45RA+ cells were left out. Sequenced sample: naive CD8+ T cells from PBMCs. The receptor set was obtained from a man between 18 and 35 years old in good health. Some clones in this sample may be carry-over from other donors' samples.

The chain uses TRBV9 and TRBJ2-7, with 7 bases identical to TRBD1. This CDR3 is built from 17 residues. J gave up 3 bases and V 4 bases, and 16 bases lay outside the gene matches. CDR1 and CDR2 (germline): SGDLS, YYNGEE. CDR3 sequence: CASSPRGEQGIYYEQYF. CDR3 bases: TGTGCCAGCAGCCCACGAGGGGAACAGGGGATTTACTACGAGCAGTACTTC.

The chain recombines TRBV6-5 with TRBJ2-5, with D uncertain. TRBJ2-7 matches the DNA end more closely, so the J call is doubtful. This CDR3 region has 12 residues. The germline gives CDR1 MNHEY, CDR2 SVGAGI. CDR3 nucleotides: TGTGCCAGCAGCCTTACGGGCTACGAGCAGTACTTC. This gives the protein CASSLTGYEQYF.

This clone was counted a single time. The rearrangement uses TRBV5-1 and TRBJ2-5; D may be TRBD1 (6 bases). Germline assignment: CDR1 SGHRS and CDR2 YFSETQ. This CDR3 comprises 18 residues. Trimming pared 4 bases from V and 1 base from J, leaving 23 bases between. CDR3 nucleotides: TGCGCCAGCAGCCCCGAGGGGGTTACAGCCCCTTTCCAAGAGACCCAGTACTTC. It encodes CASSPEGVTAPFQETQYF.

V gene TRBV5-8 combines with J gene TRBJ2-1, with no clear D. The CDR3 length is 15 residues. In germline, CDR1 is SGHTS, CDR2 YDEGEE. Trimming stripped 5 bases from V and 2 bases from J, with 14 bases between. The CDR3 sequence is CASRPGRVPYNEQFF. CDR3 sequence (DNA): TGTGCCAGCAGGCCCGGTCGGGTACCCTACAATGAGCAGTTCTTC.

The gene calls are TRBV4-2 and TRBJ2-1, with D perhaps TRBD1 (7 bases). CDR3 length: 15 amino acids. Deletions cut 1 base from V and 7 bases from J, with 14 bases between. From germline, CDR1 is LGHNA and CDR2 YNFKEQ. The CDR3 region has the DNA TGTGCCAGCAGCCAAGGGGCGGAGGGGGCGAATGAGCAGTTCTTC. Protein product: CASSQGAEGANEQFF.

The CDR3, as DNA: TGTGCCAGCAGCCAGGGACTGGACTTTGGCGAGCAGTACTTC. Its translation is CASSQGLDFGEQYF. The rearrangement uses TRBV11-2 and TRBJ2-7; D is perhaps TRBD2 (6 bases). Germline V CDR1 and CDR2: SGHAT, FQNNGV. CDR3 length equals 14 residues. The V gene lost 5 bases and the J gene lost 6 bases, with 17 bases spanning the gap.

In its sample, this clone was seen once. The J gene is TRBJ2-1, the V gene TRBV10-2; 7 nucleotides line up with TRBD1. J lost 6 bases, V lost 5 bases, and 10 bases had no gene match. This CDR3 spans 15 amino acids. Germline loops: CDR1 WSHSY, CDR2 SAAADI. The CDR3 bases are TGCGCCAGCAGTCCAACAGGGGAGTGGGGCAATGAGCAGTTCTTC. Translation: CASSPTGEWGNEQFF.

The V and J genes are TRBV7-9 and TRBJ2-4, with D perhaps TRBD2 (6 bases). V lost 3 bases and J 0 bases, leaving 21 bases between the germline ends. The CDR3 is 19 amino acids. Germline V gene lookup returns CDR1 SEHNR and CDR2 FQNEAQ (reference sequence). DNA of the CDR3: TGTGCCAGCAGCTTCCACTTCTCGGGGGAGCCCCTAGCCAAAAACATTCAGTACTTC. It yields the protein CASSFHFSGEPLAKNIQYF.

In the case of this clone: Other nucleotide sequences in the sample specify the same CDR3. The rearrangement uses TRBV5-1 and TRBJ1-1, with 7 bases aligning to TRBD1. Germline V CDR1 and CDR2: SGHRS, YFSETQ. The junction had 3 bases not matched to a gene; V was cut back by 2 bases and J by 2 bases. The length of the CDR3 is 14 residues. The CDR3 protein is CASSFAGGNTEAFF. CDR3 coding DNA: TGCGCCAGCAGCTTCGCAGGGGGTAACACTGAAGCTTTCTTT.

The rearrangement uses TRBV27 and TRBJ2-1; 13 bases agree with TRBD2. Germline CDR1 reads MNHEY; CDR2 reads SMNVEV (reference sequence). J was trimmed by 8 bases and V by 1 base; bases with no gene match: 5. The CDR3 loop spans 16 amino acids. The CDR3, as DNA: TGTGCCAGCAGTTTATTGGGACTAGCGGGAAGGGATGAGCAGTTCTTC. Its protein is CASSLLGLAGRDEQFF.

V gene TRBV28 combines with J gene TRBJ1-1; D unresolved. V lost 8 bases and J lost 6, with 10 bases in between. Germline CDR1 is MDHEN and CDR2 is SYDVKM. CDR3 length equals 11 residues. DNA of the CDR3: TGTGCCAGCCGCAAGTGGGCTGAAGCTTTCTTT. Its protein is CASRKWAEAFF.

Note on this clone: Other DNA sequences in the sample encode the same CDR3. This rearrangement joins TRBV9 to TRBJ1-1; 7 bases agree with TRBD1. Trimming at V came to 0 bases and at J to 4 bases, leaving 0 bases not matched to a gene. Germline CDR1 reads SGDLS; CDR2 reads YYNGEE. The CDR3 runs 13 residues. The CDR3 loop reads CASSVDRGTEAFF. The CDR3 nucleotides read TGTGCCAGCAGCGTAGACAGGGGCACTGAAGCTTTCTTT.

This sequence joins TRBV6-1 and TRBJ2-3, with 9 bases fitting TRBD2. The germline CDR1 and CDR2 sequences are MNHNS and SASEGT. The CDR3 is 15 amino acids. V shed 7 bases and J 4 bases; nucleotides not matched to a gene: 9. Here the CDR3 DNA reads TGTGCCAGCACGCTACTAGCGGGTCCTGCAGATACGCAGTATTTT. It translates to CASTLLAGPADTQYF.

The chain joins TRBV19 to TRBJ2-3; 9 bases are a match to TRBD2. The CDR3 totals 16 residues. V gave up 6 bases and J gave up 2 bases; unmatched junction bases: 9. The germline CDR1 and CDR2 sequences are LNHDA and SQIVND (reference sequence). The CDR3 region is CASRAPTSGDTDTQYF. The DNA for the CDR3 is TGTGCCAGTAGGGCCCCGACTAGCGGAGACACAGATACGCAGTATTTT.

The V and J genes are TRBV28 and TRBJ1-5; 7 positions match TRBD1. CDR3 size: 13 residues. The germline V gene has CDR1 MDHEN and CDR2 SYDVKM. J gave up 5 bases and V 6 bases, and 4 bases lay outside the gene matches. CDR3 protein: CASRGTAYQPQHF. DNA of the CDR3: TGTGCCAGCAGAGGGACAGCATATCAGCCCCAGCATTTT.

V usage is TRBV27 and J usage is TRBJ2-1; 10 bases are shared with TRBD2. Trimming removed 5 bases from V and 4 bases from J; junction bases left unmatched: 5. The germline V gene has CDR1 MNHEY and CDR2 SMNVEV (reference sequence). The CDR3 consists of 15 residues. The CDR3 sequence: CASSPGTSVYNEQFF. CDR3 nucleotide sequence: TGTGCCAGCAGTCCGGGGACTAGCGTATACAATGAGCAGTTCTTC.

V gene TRBV28 combines with J gene TRBJ1-1; 7 bases are shared with TRBD1. After removal of 6 bases from V and 2 bases from J, the junction contained 9 bases not matched to a gene. In germline, CDR1 is MDHEN, CDR2 SYDVKM. The CDR3 is 15 amino acids. CDR3 coding DNA: TGTGCCAGCAGAGGACAGGCGGAGAGAAACACTGAAGCTTTCTTT. It codes for CASRGQAERNTEAFF. Together with reference TRBV28 and TRBJ1-1, the CDR3 gives the full variable domain: DVKVTQSSRYLVKRTGEKVFLECVQDMDHENMFWYRQDPGLGLRLIYFSYDVKMKEKGDIPEGYSVSREKKERFSLILESASTNQTSMYLCASRGQAERNTEAFFGQGTRLTVV.

The CDR3 DNA reads TGTGCCAGCAGTGAGGCCCCAGCGTTTGCGGAGGGCCAGGAGACCCAGTACTTC. Amino acids: CASSEAPAFAEGQETQYF. The chain is built from TRBV2 and TRBJ2-5; D is perhaps TRBD2 (6 bases). V lost 3 bases and J 5 bases, leaving 25 bases between the germline ends. The CDR3 length is 18 residues. Germline-derived CDR1 and CDR2 are SNHLY and FYNNEI.

V usage is TRBV6-6 and J usage is TRBJ2-1; D is uncertain. The CDR3 is 10 residues long. Trimming removed 6 bases at V and 6 bases at J, with 3 bases between. From germline, CDR1 is MNHNY and CDR2 SVGAGI (reference sequence). CDR3 amino acids: CASRSNEQFF. The CDR3 nucleotides read TGTGCCAGCAGGTCCAATGAGCAGTTCTTC.

The rearrangement links TRBV5-8 to TRBJ2-2; 9 bases are shared with TRBD2. Trimming removed 4 bases from V and 3 bases from J; junction bases left unmatched: 4. Germline CDR1 is SGHTS and CDR2 is YDEGEE. The CDR3 consists of 15 residues. The CDR3 DNA follows: TGTGCCAGCAGCCCGACTAGCGGATACACCGGGGAGCTGTTTTTT. Its translation: CASSPTSGYTGELFF.

The chain recombines TRBV27 with TRBJ2-1; D call uncertain. Germline V CDR1 and CDR2: MNHEY, SMNVEV (reference sequence). CDR3 length: 15 residues. The ends were cut back, 7 bases at V and 1 base at J, with 14 bases in the middle. The CDR3 DNA follows: TGTGCCAGCAACCTAAGGGTCCCTTCCTACAATGAGCAGTTCTTC. The encoded protein is CASNLRVPSYNEQFF.

This clone was detected once. V and J are TRBV27 and TRBJ2-1, with 9 bases lining up with TRBD2. The ends lost 0 bases at V and 9 bases at J; junction bases unmatched: 6. In germline, CDR1 is MNHEY, CDR2 SMNVEV (reference sequence). This CDR3 spans 15 amino acids. As DNA, the CDR3 is TGTGCCAGCAGTTTATCCTTAGCGGGAGTGGGTGAGCAGTTCTTC. Translation gives CASSLSLAGVGEQFF.

Here the CDR3 DNA reads TGTGCCAGCAGCGAGACCTCACACACTGAAGCTTTCTTT. This codes for CASSETSHTEAFF. This rearrangement joins TRBV9 to TRBJ1-1; D unresolved. Trimming stripped 3 bases from V and 3 bases from J, with 9 bases between. CDR1 SGDLS and CDR2 YYNGEE come from the germline V gene. The CDR3 spans 13 residues.

The genes are TRBV7-2 and TRBJ2-3, with 9 bases identical to TRBD2. CDR3 size: 16 residues. CDR1 and CDR2 from the germline V gene are SGHTA and FQGNSA. After removal of 4 bases from V and 3 bases from J, the junction contained 8 bases not matched to a gene. CDR3: CASSSLAGARTDTQYF. The CDR3 DNA sequence: TGTGCCAGCAGCTCATTAGCGGGGGCGAGAACAGATACGCAGTATTTT.

The chain links TRBV7-9 to TRBJ1-2; maybe TRBD1 (5 bases). The CDR3 loop spans 14 amino acids. Trimming left V 4 bases short and J 8 bases short, with 17 bases between. CDR1 is SEHNR, CDR2 FQNEAQ, per germline (reference sequence). CDR3 bases: TGTGCCAGCAGCTCCCAGGACAAGATTGGGGGCTACACCTTC. Translated: CASSSQDKIGGYTF.

The chain employs TRBV13 and TRBJ1-5; D perhaps matches TRBD1 (5 bases). Germline CDR1 and CDR2: PRHDT and FYEKMQ (reference sequence). V was trimmed by 5 bases and J by 7 bases, leaving 9 bases between them. There are 12 residues in the CDR3. The DNA of the CDR3 is TGTGCCAGCAGCCAGGGTACCCAGCCCCAGCATTTT. This encodes CASSQGTQPQHF.

With respect to this clone: The sample contains more than one DNA sequence encoding this CDR3. The chain carries TRBV13 and TRBJ2-7; 7 positions agree with TRBD1. V gave up 5 bases and J gave up 1 base; unmatched junction bases: 2. From germline, CDR1 is PRHDT and CDR2 FYEKMQ (reference sequence). CDR3 size: 13 residues. In DNA form, the CDR3 reads TGTGCCAGCAGCCCACAGGGGTCCTACGAGCAGTACTTC. Protein product: CASSPQGSYEQYF.

This chain uses TRBV4-2 with TRBJ2-3; the D gene is possibly TRBD2 (5 bases). The CDR3 runs 19 residues. The germline V and J ends were trimmed by 4 bases and 1 base, with 24 bases remaining between them. Per the germline V gene, CDR1 is LGHNA and CDR2 is YNFKEQ. CDR3 sequence: CASSLQKDWTLRGTDTQYF. CDR3 in DNA: TGTGCCAGCAGCCTACAGAAAGATTGGACCCTGAGGGGCACAGATACGCAGTATTTT.

V is TRBV28 and J is TRBJ2-1, with D perhaps given as TRBD1 or TRBD2 (5 bases each). The CDR3 contains 14 residues. Per germline, CDR1 MDHEN and CDR2 SYDVKM. V was shortened by 8 bases and J by 4 bases, with 15 bases between the two germline ends. The CDR3 spells CASRPGRQYNEQFF. For the CDR3, the DNA is TGTGCCAGCCGCCCGGGAAGACAGTACAATGAGCAGTTCTTC.